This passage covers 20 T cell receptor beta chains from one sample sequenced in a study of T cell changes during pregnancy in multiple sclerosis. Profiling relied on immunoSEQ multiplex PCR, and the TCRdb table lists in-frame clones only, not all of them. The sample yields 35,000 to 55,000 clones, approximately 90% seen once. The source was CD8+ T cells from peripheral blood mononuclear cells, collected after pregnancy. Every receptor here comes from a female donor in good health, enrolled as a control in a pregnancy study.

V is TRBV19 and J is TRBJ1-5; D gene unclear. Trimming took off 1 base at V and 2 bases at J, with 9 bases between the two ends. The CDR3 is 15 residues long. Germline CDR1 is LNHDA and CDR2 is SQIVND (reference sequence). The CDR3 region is CASSIGSWGNQPQHF. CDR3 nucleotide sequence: TGTGCCAGTAGTATAGGTAGCTGGGGCAATCAGCCCCAGCATTTT.

DNA for the CDR3: TGTGCCAGTAGTATAGTGACAGGGACATCACCCCTCCACTTT. This gives the protein CASSIVTGTSPLHF. The chain recombines TRBV19 with TRBJ1-6, with 7 nucleotides matching TRBD1. After removal of 1 base from V and 10 bases from J, the junction contained 4 bases not matched to a gene. Looked up from germline, CDR1 is LNHDA and CDR2 is SQIVND (reference sequence). This CDR3 contains 14 residues.

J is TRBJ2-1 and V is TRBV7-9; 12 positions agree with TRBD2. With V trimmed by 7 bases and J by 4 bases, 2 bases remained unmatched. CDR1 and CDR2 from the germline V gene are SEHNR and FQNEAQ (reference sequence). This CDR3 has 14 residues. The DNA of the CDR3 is TGTGCCAGCATTGGGACTAGCGGGTACAATGAGCAGTTCTTC. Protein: CASIGTSGYNEQFF. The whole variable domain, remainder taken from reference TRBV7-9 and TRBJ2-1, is DTGVSQNPRHKITKRGQNVTFRCDPISEHNRLYWYRQTLGQGPEFLTYFQNEAQLEKSRLLSDRFSAERPKGSFSTLEIQRTEQGDSAMYLCASIGTSGYNEQFFGPGTRLTVL.

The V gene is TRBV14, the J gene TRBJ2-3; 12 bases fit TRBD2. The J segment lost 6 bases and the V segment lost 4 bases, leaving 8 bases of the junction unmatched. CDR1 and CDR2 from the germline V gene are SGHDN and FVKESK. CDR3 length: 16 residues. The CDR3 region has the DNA TGTGCCAGCAGCCGCGGACTAGCGGGGATGGGGGATACGCAGTATTTT. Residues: CASSRGLAGMGDTQYF.

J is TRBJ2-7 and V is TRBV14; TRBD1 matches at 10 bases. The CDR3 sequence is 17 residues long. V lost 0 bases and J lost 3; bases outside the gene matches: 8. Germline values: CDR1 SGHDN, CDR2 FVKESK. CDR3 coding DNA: TGTGCCAGCAGCCAAGATCGTAAGGACAGGGGGGTCTACGAGCAGTACTTC. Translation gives CASSQDRKDRGVYEQYF.

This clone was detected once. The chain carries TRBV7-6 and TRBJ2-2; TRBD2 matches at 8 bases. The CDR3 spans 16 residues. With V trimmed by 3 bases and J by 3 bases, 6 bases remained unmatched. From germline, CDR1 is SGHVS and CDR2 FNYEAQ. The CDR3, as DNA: TGTGCCAGCAGCTTCCGACTAGCGAGTTACACCGGGGAGCTGTTTTTT. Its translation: CASSFRLASYTGELFF. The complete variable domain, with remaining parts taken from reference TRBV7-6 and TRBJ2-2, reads GAGVSQSPRYKVTKRGQDVALRCDPISGHVSLYWYRQALGQGPEFLTYFNYEAQQDKSGLPNDRFSAERPEGSISTLTIQRTEQRDSAMYRCASSFRLASYTGELFFGEGSRLTVL.

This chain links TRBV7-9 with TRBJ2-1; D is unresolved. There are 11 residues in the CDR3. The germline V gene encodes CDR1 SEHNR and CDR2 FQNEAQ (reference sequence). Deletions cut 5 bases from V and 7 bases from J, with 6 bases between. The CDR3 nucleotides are TGTGCCAGCAGCCCACAGAATGAGCAGTTCTTC. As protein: CASSPQNEQFF.

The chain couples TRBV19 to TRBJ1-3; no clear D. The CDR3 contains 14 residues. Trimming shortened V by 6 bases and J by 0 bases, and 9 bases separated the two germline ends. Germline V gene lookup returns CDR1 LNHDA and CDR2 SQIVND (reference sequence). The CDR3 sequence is CASRRSSSGNTIYF. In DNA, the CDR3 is TGTGCCAGTAGGAGGTCAAGCTCTGGAAACACCATATATTTT.

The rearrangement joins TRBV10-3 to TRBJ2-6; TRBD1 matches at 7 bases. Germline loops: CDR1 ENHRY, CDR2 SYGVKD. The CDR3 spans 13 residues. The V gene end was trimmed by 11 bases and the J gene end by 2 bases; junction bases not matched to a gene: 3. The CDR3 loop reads CAVGGAGANVLTF. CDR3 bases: TGTGCCGTAGGGGGCGCTGGGGCCAACGTCCTGACTTTC.

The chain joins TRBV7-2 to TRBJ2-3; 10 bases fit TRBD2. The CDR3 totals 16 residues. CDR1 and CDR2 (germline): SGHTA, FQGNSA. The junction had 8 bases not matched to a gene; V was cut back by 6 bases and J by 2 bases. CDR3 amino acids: CASSLVAGGYTDTQYF. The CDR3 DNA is TGTGCCAGCAGTCTCGTAGCGGGGGGATACACAGATACGCAGTATTTT.

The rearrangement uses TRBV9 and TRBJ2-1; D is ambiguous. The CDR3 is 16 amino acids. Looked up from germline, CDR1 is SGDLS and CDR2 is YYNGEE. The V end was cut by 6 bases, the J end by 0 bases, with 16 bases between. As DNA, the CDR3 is TGTGCCAGCAACCACCCCAAGGAGAGCTCCTACAATGAGCAGTTCTTC. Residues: CASNHPKESSYNEQFF.

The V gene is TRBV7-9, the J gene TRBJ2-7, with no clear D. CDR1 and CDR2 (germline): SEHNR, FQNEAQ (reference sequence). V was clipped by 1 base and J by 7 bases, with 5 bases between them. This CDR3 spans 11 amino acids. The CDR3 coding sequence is TGTGCCAGCAGCTTAGGGCAAGAGCAGTACTTC. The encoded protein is CASSLGQEQYF.

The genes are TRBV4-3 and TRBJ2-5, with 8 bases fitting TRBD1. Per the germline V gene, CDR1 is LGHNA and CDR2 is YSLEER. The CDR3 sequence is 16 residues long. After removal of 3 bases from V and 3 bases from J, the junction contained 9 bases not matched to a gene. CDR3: CASSQGIWTGKETQYF. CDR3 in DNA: TGCGCCAGCAGCCAGGGGATCTGGACAGGGAAAGAGACCCAGTACTTC.

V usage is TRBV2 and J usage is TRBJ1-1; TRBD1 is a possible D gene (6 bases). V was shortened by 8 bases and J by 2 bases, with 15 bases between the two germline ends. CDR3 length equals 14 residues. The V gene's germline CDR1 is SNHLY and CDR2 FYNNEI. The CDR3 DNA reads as TGTGCCAGCTTAGGCACAGGGATAAACACTGAAGCTTTCTTT. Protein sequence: CASLGTGINTEAFF.

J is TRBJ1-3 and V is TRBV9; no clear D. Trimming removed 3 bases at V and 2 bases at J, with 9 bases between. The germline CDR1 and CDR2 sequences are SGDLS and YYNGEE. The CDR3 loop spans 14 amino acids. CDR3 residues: CASSGQGPGNTIYF. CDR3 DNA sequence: TGTGCCAGCAGCGGACAAGGTCCTGGAAACACCATATATTTT.

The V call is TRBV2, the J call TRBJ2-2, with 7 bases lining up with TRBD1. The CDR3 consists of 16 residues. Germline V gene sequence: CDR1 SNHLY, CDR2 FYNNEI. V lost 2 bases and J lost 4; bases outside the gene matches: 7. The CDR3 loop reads CASSEKGGEGTGELFF. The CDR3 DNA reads TGTGCCAGCAGTGAAAAAGGGGGCGAGGGCACCGGGGAGCTGTTTTTT. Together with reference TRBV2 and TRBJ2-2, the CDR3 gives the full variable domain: EPEVTQTPSHQVTQMGQEVILRCVPISNHLYFYWYRQILGQKVEFLVSFYNNEISEKSEIFDDQFSVERPDGSNFTLKIRSTKLEDSAMYFCASSEKGGEGTGELFFGEGSRLTVL.

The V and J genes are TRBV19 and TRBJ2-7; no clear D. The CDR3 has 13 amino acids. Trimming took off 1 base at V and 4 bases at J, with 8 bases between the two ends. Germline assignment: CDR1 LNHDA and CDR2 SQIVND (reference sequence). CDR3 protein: CASSIGHRYEQYF. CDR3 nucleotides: TGTGCCAGTAGTATAGGACACCGTTACGAGCAGTACTTC. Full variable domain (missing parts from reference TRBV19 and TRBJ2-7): DGGITQSPKYLFRKEGQNVTLSCEQNLNHDAMYWYRQDPGQGLRLIYYSQIVNDFQKGDIAEGYSVSREKKESFPLTVTSAQKNPTAFYLCASSIGHRYEQYFGPGTRLTVT.

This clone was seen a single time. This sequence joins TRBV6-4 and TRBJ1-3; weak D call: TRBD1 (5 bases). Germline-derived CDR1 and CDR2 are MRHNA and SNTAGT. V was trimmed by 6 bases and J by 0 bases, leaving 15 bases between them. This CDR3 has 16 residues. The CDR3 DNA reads TGTGCCAGCAGACTTAGACAGATAAGCTCTGGAAACACCATATATTTT. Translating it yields CASRLRQISSGNTIYF.

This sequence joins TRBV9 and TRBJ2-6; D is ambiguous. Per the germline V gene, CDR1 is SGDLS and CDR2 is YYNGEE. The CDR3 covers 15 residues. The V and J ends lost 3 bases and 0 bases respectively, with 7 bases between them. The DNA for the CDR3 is TGTGCCAGCAGCGGACGGAGCTCTGGGGCCAACGTCCTGACTTTC. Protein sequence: CASSGRSSGANVLTF.

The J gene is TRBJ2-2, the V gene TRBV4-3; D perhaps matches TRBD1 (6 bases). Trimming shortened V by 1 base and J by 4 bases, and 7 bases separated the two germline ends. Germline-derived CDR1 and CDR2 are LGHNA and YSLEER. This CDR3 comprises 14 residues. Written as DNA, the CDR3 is TGCGCCAGCAGCCAAGGGACAGTCACCGGGGAGCTGTTTTTT. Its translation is CASSQGTVTGELFF.